This passage covers 22 T cell receptor beta chains from one sample sequenced in a study of blood T cells in healthy people across ages. The use of a sample-barcoded 5' primer and a J-beta primer mix characterized a second PCR of roughly 6 to 11 cycles. MiXCR, run by TCRdb on the 5' RACE reads, gives a single entry per CDR3 protein. The repertoire holds approximately 680,000 distinct CDR3 sequences, with less than 40% as singletons. Input material: blood. The source of these receptors is a woman of 80 years or more in good health.

The rearrangement joins TRBV29-1 to TRBJ2-7; D is undetermined. The J call is in doubt because the DNA end fits TRBJ2-4 better. The germline CDR1 and CDR2 sequences are SQVTM and ANQGSEA. This CDR3 comprises 11 residues. In DNA, the CDR3 is TGCAGCGTTGAAGTGGGAAACATTCAGTACTTC. Translating it yields CSVEVGNIQYF.

This clonotype was seen at least ten times. The chain uses TRBV9 and TRBJ2-3; maybe TRBD2 (6 bases). V was cut by 0 bases and J by 6 bases, with 14 bases left in between. The CDR3 runs 15 residues. Germline CDR1 and CDR2: SGDLS and YYNGEE. CDR3 amino acids: CASSVVGGEGDTQYF. The DNA for the CDR3 is TGTGCCAGCAGCGTAGTCGGCGGGGAAGGGGATACGCAGTATTTT.

Remarks on this clonotype: This may arise from a read error, as a much more abundant clone is one base away. The CDR3 does not end in the conserved phenylalanine or tryptophan, so this is likely a read error. The V and J genes are TRBV29-1 and TRBJ1-1; the D gene is possibly TRBD1 (6 bases). Germline CDR1 and CDR2: SQVTM and ANQGSEA. The CDR3 runs 12 residues. V shed 1 base and J shed 6 bases, with 9 bases lying between them. The CDR3 nucleotides read TGCAGCGTTGAAGGGAGGGGGGCTGAAGCTTTCTGT. It is translated as CSVEGRGAEAFC.

In regard to this clonotype: An end of the junction differs from the germline gene, which may be a read error. The J gene is TRBJ1-6, the V gene TRBV5-1; weak D call: TRBD1 (5 bases). Germline loops: CDR1 SGHRS, CDR2 YFSETQ. The CDR3 sequence is 15 residues long. CDR3 sequence (DNA): TGCGCCAGCGGCTTGGATCCCAGGGTCCATTCACCCCTCCACTTT. Translated, it gives CASGLDPRVHSPLHF.

V gene TRBV19 combines with J gene TRBJ1-2, with D unresolved. CDR3 size: 13 residues. CDR1 is LNHDA and CDR2 is SQIVND in the germline V gene (reference sequence). V was pared by 0 bases and J by 8 bases, with 10 bases between. CDR3 bases: TGTGCCAGTAGTATAGACAGTCCATTGGGCTACACCTTC. This translates into CASSIDSPLGYTF.

Concerning this clonotype: It may be a read error: a sequence one base away is much more abundant. The V call is TRBV5-1, the J call TRBJ2-7, with 8 bases that match TRBD1. From germline, CDR1 is SGHRS and CDR2 YFSETQ. The CDR3 length is 14 residues. V was pared by 4 bases and J by 6 bases, with 9 bases of the junction left unmatched. The chain's CDR3 is CASSTTGTGAEQYF. CDR3 sequence (DNA): TGCGCCAGCAGCACCACCGGGACAGGCGCCGAGCAGTACTTC.

The table lists this clonotype with many counts. The V and J genes are TRBV7-2 and TRBJ1-1, with D uncertain. Trimming removed 1 base at V and 3 bases at J, with 12 bases between. Germline V lookup: CDR1 SGHTA, CDR2 FQGNSA. CDR3 size: 15 residues. The CDR3 sequence: CASSLVGRGDTEAFF. For the CDR3, the DNA is TGTGCCAGCAGCTTAGTCGGCCGCGGGGACACTGAAGCTTTCTTT.

The J gene is TRBJ1-2, the V gene TRBV29-1, with TRBD1 as a possible D gene (6 bases). CDR1 and CDR2 (germline): SQVTM, ANQGSEA. The CDR3 covers 13 residues. V dropped 5 bases and J dropped 4 bases, with 14 bases sitting between them. CDR3 in amino acids: CSVRDTDRYGYTF. Here the CDR3 DNA reads TGCAGCGTTCGGGACACCGATCGCTATGGCTACACCTTC. The variable domain in full, with the rest retrieved from reference TRBV29-1 and TRBJ1-2, is SAVISQKPSRDICQRGTSLTIQCQVDSQVTMMFWYRQQPGQSLTLIATANQGSEATYESGFVIDKFPISRPNLTFSTLTVSNMSPEDSSIYLCSVRDTDRYGYTFGSGTRLTVV.

This clonotype was counted only a few times. J is TRBJ1-2 and V is TRBV7-2; tentatively, D is TRBD1 (5 bases). V was clipped by 7 bases and J by 3 bases, with 18 bases between them. From germline, CDR1 is SGHTA and CDR2 FQGNSA. The CDR3 has 15 residues. In DNA, the CDR3 is TGTGCCAGCACCCCCAATCCAGGGAGGGACTATGGCTACACCTTC. It yields the protein CASTPNPGRDYGYTF.

This clonotype was counted at least ten times. The rearrangement joins TRBV7-9 to TRBJ1-2; D might be TRBD1 (6 bases). CDR3 length: 15 amino acids. Germline-derived CDR1 and CDR2 are SEHNR and FQNEAQ (reference sequence). The V gene lost 2 bases and the J gene lost 6 bases, with 16 bases spanning the gap. This CDR3 reads CASSLTVQGWHGYTF. CDR3 in DNA: TGTGCCAGCAGCTTAACGGTCCAGGGGTGGCATGGCTACACCTTC.

The sample holds many counts of this clonotype. V gene TRBV3-1 combines with J gene TRBJ2-1, with no clear D. V lost 6 bases to trimming and J lost 5 bases, with 14 bases between them. Germline-derived CDR1 and CDR2 are LGHDT and YNNKEL (reference sequence). The CDR3 has 14 residues. CDR3 region: CASSASHRDNEQFF. CDR3 DNA: TGTGCCAGCAGTGCATCCCACCGGGACAATGAGCAGTTCTTC.

This clonotype was observed at least ten times. The chain uses TRBV9 and TRBJ1-1; D gene uncertain. The CDR3 is 13 residues long. V was cut by 5 bases and J by 3 bases, with 11 bases left in between. CDR1 is SGDLS and CDR2 is YYNGEE in the germline V gene. The CDR3 region is CASRGGGYTEAFF. CDR3 in DNA: TGTGCCAGCAGAGGTGGAGGGTACACTGAAGCTTTCTTT.

Many counts were recorded for this clonotype. The V gene is TRBV3-1, the J gene TRBJ2-3; a possible D gene is TRBD2 (6 bases). Germline loops: CDR1 LGHDT, CDR2 YNNKEL (reference sequence). The CDR3 covers 16 residues. Trimming cost V 3 bases and J 1 base, with 14 bases left between them. DNA of the CDR3: TGTGCCAGCAGCCATCGAAAGGGCGGGGGCACAGATACGCAGTATTTT. Translated, it gives CASSHRKGGGTDTQYF.

Comments on this clonotype: A much more abundant neighbour one base away suggests this may be a read error. The CDR3 DNA sequence: TGCGCCAGCAGCCCGGACAGGGTAAGCAATGAGCAGTACTTC. As protein: CASSPDRVSNEQYF. This sequence joins TRBV5-1 and TRBJ2-1; 8 bases match TRBD1. The J call may be wrong; the DNA end is better matched by TRBJ2-7. This CDR3 spans 14 amino acids. The germline V gene encodes CDR1 SGHRS and CDR2 YFSETQ.

With respect to this clonotype: This may arise from a read error, as a much more abundant clone is one base away. The chain couples TRBV12-3 or TRBV12-4 to TRBJ2-7, with 7 positions matching TRBD1. V lost 11 bases to trimming and J lost 2 bases; unmatched junction nucleotides: 15. This CDR3 has 15 amino acids. The CDR3 DNA reads TGTGCCGGCACGGACCGGGACAGCGTAGCCTACGAGCAGTACTTC. This codes for CAGTDRDSVAYEQYF.

This clonotype was recorded a few times. This chain connects TRBV27 to TRBJ2-1; no clear D gene. Germline CDR1 and CDR2: MNHEY and SMNVEV (reference sequence). The ends were cut back, 2 bases at V and 6 bases at J, with 8 bases in the middle. This CDR3 contains 13 residues. The CDR3 is CASSLRVSNEQFF. The DNA of the CDR3 is TGTGCCAGCAGTTTAAGGGTGTCCAATGAGCAGTTCTTC.

In this sample, this clonotype turned up a few times. The DNA for the CDR3 is TGCGCCAGCAGCCCCTCCGGGACAGAGAAAGAGACCCAGTACTTC. Translated, it gives CASSPSGTEKETQYF. The chain uses TRBV5-1 and TRBJ2-5, with 7 bases matching TRBD1. J lost 3 bases, V lost 4 bases, and 9 bases had no gene match. The germline CDR1 and CDR2 sequences are SGHRS and YFSETQ. The CDR3 is made up of 15 amino acids.

This clonotype was found many times. The V call is TRBV7-2, the J call TRBJ1-2; 12 bases are shared with TRBD1. Germline V CDR1 and CDR2: SGHTA, FQGNSA. Germline trimming cut 6 bases from V and 8 bases from J; bases unmatched to any gene: 13. The CDR3 loop spans 16 amino acids. The CDR3 DNA follows: TGTGCCAGCAGACCCGGGACAGGGGGCTCCCTTTGGGGCTACACCTTC. Residues: CASRPGTGGSLWGYTF. Full variable domain (missing parts from reference TRBV7-2 and TRBJ1-2): GAGVSQSPSNKVTEKGKDVELRCDPISGHTALYWYRQSLGQGLEFLIYFQGNSAPDKSGLPSDRFSAERTGGSVSTLTIQRTQQEDSAVYLCASRPGTGGSLWGYTFGSGTRLTVV.

Comment on this clonotype: This may be a read error, as it is one base from a much larger clone. This chain joins TRBV7-2 and TRBJ2-5; D may correspond to TRBD1 or TRBD2 (5 bases each). From germline, CDR1 is SGHTA and CDR2 FQGNSA. Trimming cost V 5 bases and J 5 bases, with 24 bases left between them. The CDR3 has 17 amino acids. The CDR3 is CASSQGEWAILRETQYF. CDR3 DNA: TGTGCCAGCAGCCAAGGGGAGTGGGCGATTCTGAGGGAGACCCAGTACTTC.

Turning to this clonotype: With a much larger clone just one base away, this may be a read error. This chain links TRBV12-3 or TRBV12-4 with TRBJ2-1; 8 bases fit TRBD1. The ends lost 4 bases at V and 6 bases at J; junction bases unmatched: 8. The CDR3 contains 15 residues. CDR3: CASSSRTGLVNEQFF. Here the CDR3 DNA reads TGTGCCAGCAGTTCCCGGACAGGGCTGGTCAATGAGCAGTTCTTC.

Of note for this clonotype: This clone may be a read error of a much larger clone one base away. V gene TRBV20-1 combines with J gene TRBJ2-7, with D perhaps matching TRBD1 or TRBD2 (7 bases each). This CDR3 has 14 residues. V lost 0 bases and J 12 bases, leaving 21 bases between the germline ends. CDR1 and CDR2 (germline): DFQATT, SNEGSKA (reference sequence). The CDR3 region has the DNA TGCAGTGCTAGAGATCAGGGGGGGTTGGGGACCCGGTACTTC. Translated: CSARDQGGLGTRYF.

The table lists this clonotype with many counts. This chain uses TRBV5-1 with TRBJ2-7; 8 positions agree with TRBD1. The V gene end was trimmed by 4 bases and the J gene end by 4 bases; junction bases not matched to a gene: 4. Germline values: CDR1 SGHRS, CDR2 YFSETQ. This CDR3 is 13 amino acids long. The CDR3 spells CASSRGQEYEQYF. As DNA, the CDR3 is TGCGCCAGCAGCAGGGGACAGGAATACGAGCAGTACTTC. Variable domain in full (rest from reference TRBV5-1 and TRBJ2-7): KAGVTQTPRYLIKTRGQQVTLSCSPISGHRSVSWYQQTPGQGLQFLFEYFSETQRNKGNFPGRFSGRQFSNSRSEMNVSTLELGDSALYLCASSRGQEYEQYFGPGTRLTVT.